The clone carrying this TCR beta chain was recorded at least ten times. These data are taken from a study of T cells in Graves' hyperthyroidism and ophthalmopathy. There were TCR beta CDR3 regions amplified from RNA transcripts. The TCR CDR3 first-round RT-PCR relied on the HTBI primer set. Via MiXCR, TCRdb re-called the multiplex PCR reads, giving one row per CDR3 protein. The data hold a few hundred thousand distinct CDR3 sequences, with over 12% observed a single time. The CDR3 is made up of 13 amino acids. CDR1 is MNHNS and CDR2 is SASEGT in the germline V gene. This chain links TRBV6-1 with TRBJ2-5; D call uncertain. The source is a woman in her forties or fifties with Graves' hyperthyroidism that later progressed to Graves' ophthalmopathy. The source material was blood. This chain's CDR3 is CATSGRVGETQYF. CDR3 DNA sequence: TGTGCAACTTCGGGTAGGGTCGGAGAGACCCAGTACTTC.